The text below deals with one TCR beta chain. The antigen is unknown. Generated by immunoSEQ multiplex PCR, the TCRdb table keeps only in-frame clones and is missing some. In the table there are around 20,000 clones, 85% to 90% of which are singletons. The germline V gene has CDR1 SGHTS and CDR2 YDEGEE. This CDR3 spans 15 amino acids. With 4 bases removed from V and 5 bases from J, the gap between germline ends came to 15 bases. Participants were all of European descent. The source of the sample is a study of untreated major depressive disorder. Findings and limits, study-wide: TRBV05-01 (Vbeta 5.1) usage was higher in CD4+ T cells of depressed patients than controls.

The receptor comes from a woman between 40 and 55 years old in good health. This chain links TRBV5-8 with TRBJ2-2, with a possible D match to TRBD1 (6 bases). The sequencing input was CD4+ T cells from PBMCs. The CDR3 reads CASSQQGERTGELFF. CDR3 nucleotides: TGTGCCAGCAGCCAACAGGGTGAGAGGACCGGGGAGCTGTTTTTT.